The 22 T cell receptor beta chains in this list originate from one sample, sequenced in a study of cytomegalovirus exposure and HLA in healthy donors. PCR was performed using 60 Vbeta and 13 Jbeta primers. TCRdb's copy holds only in-frame clones and misses some; the assay was immunoSEQ multiplex PCR. This table has 150,000 to 200,000 clones, 80% appearing once. Sequenced sample: PBMCs. These receptors were collected from a middle-aged woman in good health and CMV-seronegative.

The chain combines TRBV5-1 with TRBJ1-6; 9 bases are shared with TRBD1. The V segment lost 4 bases and the J segment 8 bases; nucleotides outside the gene matches: 10. CDR3 size: 16 residues. Germline CDR1 and CDR2: SGHRS and YFSETQ. The CDR3 protein is CASSEYPGQGYSPLHF. CDR3 nucleotides: TGCGCCAGCAGCGAATACCCCGGACAGGGGTATTCACCCCTCCACTTT.

V usage is TRBV15 and J usage is TRBJ2-1, with D possibly matching TRBD2 (6 bases). This CDR3 spans 17 amino acids. The germline CDR1 and CDR2 sequences are LNHNV and YYDKDF (reference sequence). V shed 2 bases and J shed 6 bases, with 20 bases lying between them. The chain's CDR3 is CATSRSWGAGLRNEQFF. CDR3 sequence (DNA): TGTGCCACCAGCAGATCCTGGGGAGCGGGCCTTCGCAATGAGCAGTTCTTC.

V usage is TRBV19 and J usage is TRBJ1-2; TRBD1 matches 10 bases. V gave up 8 bases and J gave up 4 bases; unmatched junction bases: 16. The CDR3 sequence is 17 residues long. Germline V CDR1 and CDR2: LNHDA, SQIVND (reference sequence). The chain's CDR3 is CASDSGQGPHSPYGYTF. The CDR3 DNA follows: TGTGCCAGTGACTCGGGACAGGGGCCCCATAGCCCCTATGGCTACACCTTC.

The chain links TRBV7-6 to TRBJ2-5; 12 nucleotides align to TRBD2. The CDR3 sequence is 19 residues long. Trimming cost V 4 bases and J 5 bases; bases outside gene matches: 17. The germline gives CDR1 SGHVS, CDR2 FNYEAQ. The CDR3 DNA follows: TGTGCCAGCAGCTCGGGTCTCCTAGCGGGAGGGGTATTAGGGGAGACCCAGTACTTC. Translated: CASSSGLLAGGVLGETQYF.

The chain uses TRBV6-5 and TRBJ1-1; D possibly corresponds to TRBD1 (6 bases). The CDR3 is made up of 15 amino acids. Deletions cut 8 bases from V and 2 bases from J, with 18 bases between. Per germline, CDR1 MNHEY and CDR2 SVGAGI. CDR3: CASRGSGGANTEAFF. The DNA for the CDR3 is TGTGCCAGCCGGGGCTCGGGGGGGGCCAACACTGAAGCTTTCTTT.

The V and J genes are TRBV6-4 and TRBJ2-1; possibly TRBD2 for D (5 bases). The CDR3 totals 15 residues. Per the germline V gene, CDR1 is MRHNA and CDR2 is SNTAGT. The V and J ends lost 11 bases and 2 bases respectively, with 19 bases between them. CDR3 in amino acids: CASSPSGDTYNEQFF. The DNA for the CDR3 is TGTGCCTCCTCGCCAAGCGGAGACACCTACAATGAGCAGTTCTTC.

The chain carries TRBV30 and TRBJ1-5; D is ambiguous. Germline assignment: CDR1 GTSNPN and CDR2 SVGIG (reference sequence). The CDR3 length is 13 residues. Trimming took off 5 bases at V and 0 bases at J, with 8 bases between the two ends. The CDR3 protein is CAWGQNSNQPQHF. CDR3 sequence (DNA): TGTGCCTGGGGGCAAAATAGCAATCAGCCCCAGCATTTT. Variable domain in full (rest from reference TRBV30 and TRBJ1-5): SQTIHQWPATLVQPVGSPLSLECTVEGTSNPNLYWYRQAAGRGLQLLFYSVGIGQISSEVPQNLSASRPQDRQFILSSKKLLLSDSGFYLCAWGQNSNQPQHFGDGTRLSIL.

The V and J genes are TRBV7-2 and TRBJ2-3; 8 positions agree with TRBD2. V shed 3 bases and J 2 bases; nucleotides not matched to a gene: 4. CDR1 is SGHTA, CDR2 FQGNSA, per germline. The CDR3 loop spans 15 amino acids. CDR3 region: CASSLAGGVTDTQYF. The DNA for the CDR3 is TGTGCCAGCAGCTTGGCGGGGGGAGTCACAGATACGCAGTATTTT.

This clone has a handful of counts. This chain links TRBV11-3 with TRBJ2-1; D ambiguous. The germline V gene encodes CDR1 SGHNT and CDR2 YENEEA. This CDR3 contains 15 residues. The ends were cut back, 3 bases at V and 0 bases at J, with 9 bases in the middle. The CDR3 sequence is CASSLGSYSYNEQFF. The CDR3 region has the DNA TGTGCCAGCAGCTTGGGCAGCTACTCCTACAATGAGCAGTTCTTC. Full variable domain (rest looked up from reference TRBV11-3 and TRBJ2-1): EAGVVQSPRYKIIEKKQPVAFWCNPISGHNTLYWYLQNLGQGPELLIRYENEEAVDDSQLPKDRFSAERLKGVDSTLKIQPAELGDSAVYLCASSLGSYSYNEQFFGPGTRLTVL.

This clone was counted between two and nine times. This chain connects TRBV19 to TRBJ1-5; D is ambiguous. This CDR3 is built from 14 residues. V lost 3 bases and J 7 bases, leaving 13 bases between the germline ends. Germline CDR1 LNHDA, CDR2 SQIVND (reference sequence). CDR3: CASSINGVRQPQHF. The CDR3 DNA is TGTGCCAGTAGTATCAACGGGGTGCGGCAGCCCCAGCATTTT.

This clone was seen only once. This chain links TRBV18 with TRBJ1-1; D gene unclear. The V gene lost 2 bases and the J gene lost 1 base, with 8 bases spanning the gap. The CDR3 totals 14 residues. Germline V lookup: CDR1 KGHSH, CDR2 LQKENI. CDR3 nucleotides: TGTGCCAGCTCACCAATGAGGGAGAACACTGAAGCTTTCTTT. The encoded protein is CASSPMRENTEAFF.

This clone was detected only a few times. V usage is TRBV30 and J usage is TRBJ2-5, with D uncertain. CDR3 size: 11 residues. V lost 3 bases to trimming and J lost 5 bases, with 7 bases between them. Germline V gene sequence: CDR1 GTSNPN, CDR2 SVGIG (reference sequence). The CDR3 loop is CAWRVLETQYF. The CDR3 DNA is TGTGCCTGGAGGGTACTCGAGACCCAGTACTTC.

The chain uses TRBV19 and TRBJ1-5; a possible D gene is TRBD1 (6 bases). V was trimmed by 8 bases and J by 7 bases, leaving 12 bases between them. From germline, CDR1 is LNHDA and CDR2 SQIVND (reference sequence). The CDR3 is made up of 12 amino acids. In nucleotides, the CDR3 is TGTGCCAGTGTGGCAGGGGCCCAGCCCCAGCATTTT. Amino acid sequence: CASVAGAQPQHF.

The chain combines TRBV9 with TRBJ2-5; 9 bases align to TRBD2. This CDR3 has 15 amino acids. Trimming took 0 bases from V and 4 from J; bases not matched to a gene: 4. CDR1 is SGDLS, CDR2 YYNGEE, per germline. The CDR3, as DNA: TGTGCCAGCAGCGTAGCTAGCGGGACACGAGAGACCCAGTACTTC. Translated: CASSVASGTRETQYF. The full variable domain, its missing parts supplied by reference TRBV9 and TRBJ2-5, is DSGVTQTPKHLITATGQRVTLRCSPRSGDLSVYWYQQSLDQGLQFLIQYYNGEERAKGNILERFSAQQFPDLHSELNLSSLELGDSALYFCASSVASGTRETQYFGPGTRLLVL.

This sequence joins TRBV11-2 and TRBJ2-1, with TRBD2 matching over 8 bases. The V and J ends lost 3 bases and 7 bases, in that order; junction bases with no gene match: 11. Germline CDR1 reads SGHAT; CDR2 reads FQNNGV. The CDR3 runs 16 residues. The CDR3 protein is CASSLLQLAGGNEQFF. DNA of the CDR3: TGTGCCAGCAGCTTGCTCCAGCTAGCGGGTGGGAATGAGCAGTTCTTC. The variable domain in full, with the rest retrieved from reference TRBV11-2 and TRBJ2-1, is EAGVAQSPRYKIIEKRQSVAFWCNPISGHATLYWYQQILGQGPKLLIQFQNNGVVDDSQLPKDRFSAERLKGVDSTLKIQPAKLEDSAVYLCASSLLQLAGGNEQFFGPGTRLTVL.

The V call is TRBV9, the J call TRBJ2-5; D gene ambiguous. Germline assignment: CDR1 SGDLS and CDR2 YYNGEE. The CDR3 has 14 amino acids. V gave up 0 bases and J gave up 0 bases, with 6 bases separating them. This CDR3 is CASSVGQNQETQYF. In DNA form, the CDR3 reads TGTGCCAGCAGCGTAGGGCAGAACCAAGAGACCCAGTACTTC.

The chain joins TRBV4-1 to TRBJ2-4; TRBD1 might be the D (6 bases). The CDR3 spans 15 residues. Trimming took off 5 bases at V and 0 bases at J, with 11 bases between the two ends. CDR1 is MGHRA, CDR2 YSYEKL, per germline. The CDR3 DNA is TGCGCCAGCAGCGGGGGCATGCTAGCCAAAAACATTCAGTACTTC. This sequence encodes CASSGGMLAKNIQYF.

The chain uses TRBV2 and TRBJ2-1; TRBD2 matches at 8 bases. The CDR3 runs 12 residues. CDR1 and CDR2 from the germline V gene are SNHLY and FYNNEI. V shed 6 bases, J shed 12 bases, and the junction held 7 bases outside the gene matches. The DNA of the CDR3 is TGTGCCAGCAGGGCTAATAGCGGGATGCAGTTCTTC. Translating gives CASRANSGMQFF.

V usage is TRBV6-1 and J usage is TRBJ1-4; D may be TRBD1 (6 bases). This CDR3 contains 15 residues. Germline values: CDR1 MNHNS, CDR2 SASEGT. V shed 2 bases and J shed 4 bases, with 11 bases lying between them. CDR3: CASSELQGINEKLFF. The CDR3 coding sequence is TGTGCCAGCAGTGAACTACAGGGAATTAATGAAAAACTGTTTTTT.

The rearrangement links TRBV5-4 to TRBJ1-4; D gene unclear. Between the trimmed V and J ends, which lost 4 bases and 7 bases, there was a span of 11 bases. The CDR3 runs to 13 residues. Per the germline V gene, CDR1 is SGHNT and CDR2 is YYREEE (reference sequence). The CDR3 loop is CASSREEFEKLFF. DNA for the CDR3: TGTGCCAGCAGCCGCGAGGAGTTTGAAAAACTGTTTTTT.

This chain connects TRBV6-5 to TRBJ2-1; 12 positions agree with TRBD2. The CDR3 runs to 12 residues. CDR1 is MNHEY, CDR2 SVGAGI, per germline. After removal of 7 bases from V and 11 bases from J, the junction contained 3 bases not matched to a gene. The CDR3 sequence is CASKLAGGQQFF. The DNA for the CDR3 is TGTGCCAGCAAACTAGCGGGAGGCCAGCAGTTCTTC.

The chain combines TRBV5-6 with TRBJ1-6; 12 nucleotides match TRBD1. Looked up from germline, CDR1 is SGHDT and CDR2 is YYEEEE. The CDR3 is 18 amino acids. The junction had 3 bases not matched to a gene; V was cut back by 2 bases and J by 0 bases. This CDR3 reads CASSFGTGGFSYNSPLHF. For the CDR3, the DNA is TGTGCCAGCAGCTTCGGGACAGGGGGCTTCTCCTATAATTCACCCCTCCACTTT.